These 26 T cell receptor beta chains were all obtained from the same sample, sequenced in a study of shared clonotypes between healthy human individuals. TCRdb's copy holds only in-frame clones and misses some; the assay was immunoSEQ multiplex PCR. The repertoire includes hundreds of thousands of clones, under 80% of them detected once, and over 9% sits in the top ten. The sample comprised memory CD4+ T cells sorted from blood. Subset reported: CD45RA-negative fraction. These receptors came from a young man in good health.

Details on this clone: Other DNA sequences within the sample encode an identical CDR3. This sequence joins TRBV5-1 and TRBJ2-5, with D perhaps TRBD2 (5 bases). Germline CDR1 SGHRS, CDR2 YFSETQ. Trimming left V 7 bases short and J 2 bases short, with 6 bases between. This CDR3 region has 11 residues. CDR3 residues: CASRGQETQYF. In nucleotides, the CDR3 is TGCGCCAGCCGGGGACAAGAGACCCAGTACTTC.

This chain joins TRBV10-3 and TRBJ2-2, with D possibly being TRBD2 (5 bases). Germline V lookup: CDR1 ENHRY, CDR2 SYGVKD. Trimming shortened V by 4 bases and J by 1 base, and 10 bases separated the two germline ends. The CDR3 covers 15 residues. This CDR3 is CAISVAGLNTGELFF. DNA for the CDR3: TGTGCCATCAGTGTGGCAGGACTGAACACCGGGGAGCTGTTTTTT.

This clone was seen many times. CDR3 loop: CASSGNEHRTGGYEQYF. The CDR3 nucleotides are TGTGCCAGCAGCGGCAATGAACATCGGACAGGGGGCTACGAGCAGTACTTC. The V gene is TRBV7-6, the J gene TRBJ2-7; 10 bases align to TRBD1. CDR3 length: 17 amino acids. With 5 bases clipped from V and 3 bases from J, the junction kept 13 bases outside the gene matches. From germline, CDR1 is SGHVS and CDR2 FNYEAQ.

Only a few counts were recorded for this clone. For the CDR3, the DNA is TGCGCCAGCAGCCCCCAACCGACTAGCGGGAGTGGGGAGACCCAGTACTTC. Its protein is CASSPQPTSGSGETQYF. V usage is TRBV5-1 and J usage is TRBJ2-5, with 12 positions matching TRBD2. CDR3 length: 17 amino acids. The junction had 12 bases not matched to a gene; V was cut back by 4 bases and J by 5 bases. Germline V gene lookup returns CDR1 SGHRS and CDR2 YFSETQ.

The chain is built from TRBV4-1 and TRBJ2-1; D unresolved. Trimming took off 0 bases at V and 4 bases at J, with 19 bases between the two ends. CDR3 length: 18 residues. Germline loops: CDR1 MGHRA, CDR2 YSYEKL. CDR3 sequence (DNA): TGCGCCAGCAGCCAAGATTCGGCAGGCCGGCTGAATTACAATGAGCAGTTCTTC. Its translation is CASSQDSAGRLNYNEQFF.

The V gene is TRBV5-1, the J gene TRBJ2-5, with a weak D call TRBD2 (6 bases). The V gene lost 4 bases and the J gene lost 9 bases, with 13 bases spanning the gap. This CDR3 has 12 residues. Germline V lookup: CDR1 SGHRS, CDR2 YFSETQ. CDR3 loop: CASSAEEGAQYF. DNA for the CDR3: TGCGCCAGCAGCGCCGAGGAGGGCGCCCAGTACTTC.

This clone was detected once. The chain employs TRBV28 and TRBJ2-5; TRBD2 agrees at 7 bases. Unmatched junction bases numbered 15, after V lost 1 base and J lost 4 bases. The germline V gene encodes CDR1 MDHEN and CDR2 SYDVKM. This CDR3 has 18 amino acids. This CDR3 is CASSLSPGLGSLLETQYF. In nucleotides, the CDR3 is TGTGCCAGCAGTTTATCTCCCGGACTAGGCTCCCTATTAGAGACCCAGTACTTC. The whole variable domain, remainder taken from reference TRBV28 and TRBJ2-5, is DVKVTQSSRYLVKRTGEKVFLECVQDMDHENMFWYRQDPGLGLRLIYFSYDVKMKEKGDIPEGYSVSREKKERFSLILESASTNQTSMYLCASSLSPGLGSLLETQYFGPGTRLLVL.

The V call is TRBV7-9, the J call TRBJ2-5; D uncertain. The V end was cut by 4 bases, the J end by 2 bases, with 14 bases between. Germline lookup yields CDR1 SEHNR and CDR2 FQNEAQ (reference sequence). The length of the CDR3 is 15 residues. DNA of the CDR3: TGTGCCAGCAGCTGGGCAGTTCTTAAACAAGAGACCCAGTACTTC. Translation gives CASSWAVLKQETQYF.

J is TRBJ2-1 and V is TRBV28; a possible D gene is TRBD1 (5 bases). CDR3 length: 13 residues. CDR1 MDHEN and CDR2 SYDVKM come from the germline V gene. The germline V and J ends were trimmed by 10 bases and 2 bases, with 12 bases remaining between them. CDR3 loop: CATVGAAYNEQFF. The CDR3 DNA reads TGTGCCACCGTTGGGGCGGCCTACAATGAGCAGTTCTTC.

In this sample, this clone turned up a few times. The V gene is TRBV7-9, the J gene TRBJ2-5; D uncertain. The V and J ends lost 3 bases and 2 bases respectively, with 7 bases between them. Germline-derived CDR1 and CDR2 are SEHNR and FQNEAQ (reference sequence). This CDR3 contains 13 residues. CDR3 sequence (DNA): TGTGCCAGCAGCTTCAACGGACAAGAGACCCAGTACTTC. Translated: CASSFNGQETQYF.

This clone was seen only a few times. The CDR3 loop is CASSITSGSGGETQYF. CDR3 nucleotide sequence: TGTGCCAGTAGTATTACTAGCGGGAGTGGTGGAGAGACCCAGTACTTC. The gene calls are TRBV19 and TRBJ2-5, with 11 bases fitting TRBD2. CDR1 and CDR2 (germline): LNHDA, SQIVND (reference sequence). V trimming: 3 bases; J trimming: 4 bases; junction bases outside the gene matches: 7. This CDR3 comprises 16 residues.

The V and J genes are TRBV7-9 and TRBJ2-2; D perhaps matches TRBD1 (6 bases). V was clipped by 5 bases and J by 3 bases, with 16 bases between them. Germline V gene data show CDR1 as SEHNR and CDR2 as FQNEAQ (reference sequence). CDR3 size: 16 residues. The CDR3 loop is CASSPRSNRDTGELFF. The DNA of the CDR3 is TGTGCCAGCAGCCCCCGCTCCAACAGGGACACCGGGGAGCTGTTTTTT.

The V gene is TRBV14, the J gene TRBJ1-4; D gene ambiguous. CDR3 length: 14 residues. V dropped 4 bases and J dropped 8 bases, with 14 bases sitting between them. The germline V gene encodes CDR1 SGHDN and CDR2 FVKESK. The chain's CDR3 is CASSRIGLTEKLFF. Written as DNA, the CDR3 is TGTGCCAGCAGCCGAATTGGGCTAACCGAAAAACTGTTTTTT.

This rearrangement joins TRBV28 to TRBJ2-7; 7 bases line up with TRBD2. From germline, CDR1 is MDHEN and CDR2 SYDVKM. The CDR3 totals 16 residues. The trim removed 8 bases at V and 4 bases at J, leaving 17 bases unmatched. The CDR3 bases are TGTGCCAGCTCCTCTTTAACGGCGGGAGAACAATACGAGCAGTACTTC. This sequence encodes CASSSLTAGEQYEQYF. Filled out from reference TRBV28 and TRBJ2-7, the complete variable domain reads DVKVTQSSRYLVKRTGEKVFLECVQDMDHENMFWYRQDPGLGLRLIYFSYDVKMKEKGDIPEGYSVSREKKERFSLILESASTNQTSMYLCASSSLTAGEQYEQYFGPGTRLTVT.

The V gene is TRBV7-9, the J gene TRBJ1-1, with D perhaps TRBD1 (5 bases). V lost 5 bases to trimming and J lost 1 base, with 17 bases between them. The CDR3 consists of 16 residues. Germline CDR1 is SEHNR and CDR2 is FQNEAQ (reference sequence). For the CDR3, the DNA is TGTGCCAGCAGCCCAACGACCGGGACGGCGAACACTGAAGCTTTCTTT. It encodes CASSPTTGTANTEAFF.

This clone was detected a few times. This chain joins TRBV19 and TRBJ2-7; TRBD2 might be the D (6 bases). V was pared by 4 bases and J by 4 bases, with 11 bases between. CDR1 and CDR2 (germline): LNHDA, SQIVND (reference sequence). The CDR3 runs to 13 residues. Written as DNA, the CDR3 is TGTGCCAGTAGTAAGGGGAGGTTTTACGAGCAGTACTTC. This translates into CASSKGRFYEQYF.

The chain links TRBV28 to TRBJ2-1; 15 nucleotides match TRBD2. V gave up 8 bases and J gave up 5 bases; unmatched junction bases: 13. Germline V lookup: CDR1 MDHEN, CDR2 SYDVKM. There are 18 residues in the CDR3. The CDR3 spells CASGLGGLAGGPHNEQFF. The CDR3 bases are TGTGCCAGCGGCCTAGGCGGACTAGCGGGAGGGCCCCACAATGAGCAGTTCTTC.

The V gene is TRBV11-3, the J gene TRBJ2-3; 9 bases fit TRBD1. Germline V lookup: CDR1 SGHNT, CDR2 YENEEA. Trimming at V came to 4 bases and at J to 2 bases, leaving 4 bases not matched to a gene. The CDR3 spans 15 residues. DNA of the CDR3: TGTGCCAGCAGCTCGACAGGGGGTTCCACAGATACGCAGTATTTT. It encodes CASSSTGGSTDTQYF. Filled out from reference TRBV11-3 and TRBJ2-3, the complete variable domain reads EAGVVQSPRYKIIEKKQPVAFWCNPISGHNTLYWYLQNLGQGPELLIRYENEEAVDDSQLPKDRFSAERLKGVDSTLKIQPAELGDSAVYLCASSSTGGSTDTQYFGPGTRLTVL.

V usage is TRBV27 and J usage is TRBJ2-3; D remains unclear. Germline assignment: CDR1 MNHEY and CDR2 SMNVEV (reference sequence). The length of the CDR3 is 12 residues. The V end was cut by 4 bases, the J end by 1 base, with 3 bases between. The DNA for the CDR3 is TGTGCCAGCAGTTCGCGCACAGATACGCAGTATTTT. Residues: CASSSRTDTQYF.

The V and J genes are TRBV6-6 and TRBJ2-4; 7 bases map to TRBD1. The length of the CDR3 is 13 residues. CDR1 and CDR2 (germline): MNHNY, SVGAGI (reference sequence). Trimming cost V 7 bases and J 5 bases; bases outside gene matches: 5. The CDR3 DNA reads TGTGCCAGCACCCCCCAGGGGGAAAACATTCAGTACTTC. Its translation is CASTPQGENIQYF.

The chain has TRBV29-1 and TRBJ2-3; D is ambiguous. With 3 bases removed from V and 6 bases from J, the gap between germline ends came to 13 bases. CDR1 is SQVTM, CDR2 ANQGSEA, per germline. This CDR3 is built from 13 residues. Here the CDR3 reads CSVDWGLGDTQYF. DNA for the CDR3: TGCAGCGTTGATTGGGGATTAGGGGATACGCAGTATTTT.

The rearrangement links TRBV30 to TRBJ1-4; no definite D call. The V gene lost 0 bases and the J gene lost 8 bases, with 10 bases spanning the gap. Germline V gene data show CDR1 as GTSNPN and CDR2 as SVGIG (reference sequence). The CDR3 sequence is 13 residues long. The CDR3 DNA sequence: TGTGCCTGGAGTGTAGCCAGTTCGGAAAAACTGTTTTTT. As protein: CAWSVASSEKLFF.

The chain joins TRBV6-1 to TRBJ2-4, with D perhaps matching TRBD1 (5 bases). The V and J ends lost 0 bases and 10 bases respectively, with 13 bases between them. The germline CDR1 and CDR2 sequences are MNHNS and SASEGT. The CDR3 has 14 amino acids. CDR3 sequence (DNA): TGTGCCAGCAGTGAAGCGCTGACAGCCAGAATTCAGTACTTC. Amino acids: CASSEALTARIQYF.

This clone was counted many times. This chain uses TRBV5-6 with TRBJ1-5; possibly TRBD1 for D (5 bases). From germline, CDR1 is SGHDT and CDR2 YYEEEE. Deletions cut 7 bases from V and 6 bases from J, with 14 bases between. There are 13 residues in the CDR3. CDR3 in amino acids: CASGYRGGQPQHF. For the CDR3, the DNA is TGTGCCAGCGGCTATCGTGGGGGTCAGCCCCAGCATTTT.

This clone has only a few counts. V is TRBV18 and J is TRBJ2-1; TRBD1 agrees at 8 bases. The CDR3 covers 13 residues. Trimming removed 3 bases from V and 12 bases from J; junction bases left unmatched: 7. Germline V gene sequence: CDR1 KGHSH, CDR2 LQKENI. The CDR3 nucleotides read TGTGCCAGCTCACCGACAGGGGAAGGCCCGCAGTTCTTC. Translated, it gives CASSPTGEGPQFF.

The V and J genes are TRBV5-1 and TRBJ2-1; D remains ambiguous. V lost 4 bases and J lost 0, with 8 bases in between. The CDR3 sequence is 14 residues long. Germline CDR1 is SGHRS and CDR2 is YFSETQ. The CDR3 reads CASSLRSSYNEQFF. DNA of the CDR3: TGCGCCAGCAGCCTCCGGAGCTCCTACAATGAGCAGTTCTTC.